The 18 T cell receptor beta chains presented below share a single source sample, sequenced in a study of blood T cells in healthy people across ages (dated by TCRdb to between 2015 and 2016). Libraries were constructed by 5' RACE. TCRdb lists the instrument as Illumina HiSeq 2500. A second roughly 6 to 12 cycle PCR used a sample-barcoded 5' primer and a J-beta primer mix. TCRdb reran the public reads through fastp at Q25 and MiXCR, keeping productive beta chains. Rows with one shared CDR3 protein collapse into an entry with the most common genes and DNA. This sample is represented by some 550,000 distinct CDR3 sequences; 40% to 50% of them were singletons. The ten largest clones take up roughly 24% of the sample. Source material: blood. These receptors were taken from a man older than 75 in good health.

This clonotype has just a few counts. The rearrangement uses TRBV7-2 and TRBJ1-4; the match to TRBD1 covers 9 bases. With V trimmed by 1 base and J by 8 bases, 5 bases remained unmatched. The length of the CDR3 is 15 residues. Germline V CDR1 and CDR2: SGHTA, FQGNSA. The CDR3 region has the DNA TGTGCCAGCAGCTTAGGACAGGGGGGAAAAGAAAAACTGTTTTTT. Residues: CASSLGQGGKEKLFF.

The rearrangement links TRBV4-3 to TRBJ2-4; 11 bases agree with TRBD1. This CDR3 comprises 13 residues. V shed 0 bases, J shed 14 bases, and the junction held 3 bases outside the gene matches. Germline-derived CDR1 and CDR2 are LGHNA and YSLEER. The CDR3 region has the DNA TGCGCCAGCAGCCAAGAACGGGACAGGGGGAAGTACTTC. It translates to CASSQERDRGKYF.

J is TRBJ2-1 and V is TRBV7-2; TRBD2 matches 9 bases. The J call is uncertain, as TRBJ2-7 better fits the DNA end. Germline-derived CDR1 and CDR2 are SGHTA and FQGNSA. The length of the CDR3 is 16 residues. CDR3 region: CASSNRAGGPYNEQYF. The CDR3 region has the DNA TGTGCCAGCAGCAACCGAGCGGGGGGTCCCTACAATGAGCAGTACTTC.

The chain joins TRBV9 to TRBJ2-2, with a weak D call TRBD1 (5 bases). Deletions cut 1 base from V and 7 bases from J, with 11 bases between. CDR3 length: 14 amino acids. Germline values: CDR1 SGDLS, CDR2 YYNGEE. CDR3 in amino acids: CASSVTTGDGELFF. The CDR3 DNA follows: TGTGCCAGCAGCGTAACTACAGGAGACGGGGAGCTGTTTTTT.

The chain couples TRBV14 to TRBJ2-5; D is perhaps TRBD2 (5 bases). CDR1 and CDR2 (germline): SGHDN, FVKESK. The V end was cut by 3 bases, the J end by 4 bases, with 15 bases between. The CDR3 has 15 amino acids. The CDR3 is CASSQDWGVRETQYF. The CDR3 nucleotides read TGTGCCAGCAGCCAGGATTGGGGAGTGAGAGAGACCCAGTACTTC.

A note on this clonotype: Possible read error: a much larger clone is one base away. The genes are TRBV7-9 and TRBJ2-1; D is unresolved. The assigned J gene may be wrong: the sequence end matches TRBJ2-7 better. The V gene's germline CDR1 is SEHNR and CDR2 FQNEAQ (reference sequence). The CDR3 is 13 amino acids. CDR3 DNA: TGTGCCAGCAGCTTAGCGTCCTACAATGAGCAGTACTTC. Translated: CASSLASYNEQYF.

V gene TRBV29-1 combines with J gene TRBJ2-5, with D tentatively TRBD1 or TRBD2 (6 bases each). CDR3 size: 15 residues. Trimming cost V 4 bases and J 6 bases, with 21 bases left between them. The V gene's germline CDR1 is SQVTM and CDR2 ANQGSEA. The CDR3 region is CSVGGGQKVRKTQYF. DNA for the CDR3: TGCAGCGTTGGTGGGGGGCAGAAGGTCCGGAAGACCCAGTACTTC.

Points on this clonotype: The germline gene is not matched at one end of the junction; a read error may be the cause. The V gene is TRBV20-1, the J gene TRBJ2-5, with 9 bases lining up with TRBD2. Per germline, CDR1 DFQATT and CDR2 SNEGSKA (reference sequence). The CDR3 has 13 residues. As DNA, the CDR3 is TGCAGTGCTAGGGGACTAGCCCTCGGGGAGCAGTCCTTC. It encodes CSARGLALGEQSF.

V usage is TRBV20-1 and J usage is TRBJ1-5, with 8 nucleotides matching TRBD1. The CDR3 has 15 amino acids. V lost 2 bases to trimming and J lost 4 bases; unmatched junction nucleotides: 7. Germline-derived CDR1 and CDR2 are DFQATT and SNEGSKA (reference sequence). CDR3 amino acids: CSARTTGEGNQPQHF. The CDR3 nucleotides read TGCAGTGCTAGAACGACAGGGGAAGGAAATCAGCCCCAGCATTTT.

The chain links TRBV18 to TRBJ2-7, with D hard to call. Trimming stripped 1 base from V and 2 bases from J, with 15 bases between. This CDR3 contains 16 residues. Per the germline V gene, CDR1 is KGHSH and CDR2 is LQKENI. The CDR3, as DNA: TGTGCCAGCTCACCACAGACTGCAGGCGGAGCCTACGAGCAGTACTTC. As protein: CASSPQTAGGAYEQYF.

The rearrangement joins TRBV3-1 to TRBJ2-4, with 10 positions matching TRBD2. The CDR3 is 17 amino acids. Germline V CDR1 and CDR2: LGHDT, YNNKEL (reference sequence). The V segment lost 2 bases and the J segment 3 bases; nucleotides outside the gene matches: 7. DNA for the CDR3: TGTGCCAGCAGCCAACTAGCGGGGGCCGCCGACAAAAACATTCAGTACTTC. It is translated as CASSQLAGAADKNIQYF.

V gene TRBV20-1 combines with J gene TRBJ1-5; no definite D call. Germline V gene lookup returns CDR1 DFQATT and CDR2 SNEGSKA (reference sequence). Between the trimmed V and J ends, which lost 3 bases and 0 bases, there was a span of 9 bases. This CDR3 spans 14 amino acids. The CDR3 loop reads CSASLGFSNQPQHF. The CDR3 DNA reads TGCAGTGCTAGTTTAGGATTTAGCAATCAGCCCCAGCATTTT.

As for this clonotype: A read error may account for a junction end that differs from germline. CDR3 nucleotides: TGTGCTAGCAGAGTTACATCAGGGGAGGGCTATGGCGACACCTTC. Its translation is CASRVTSGEGYGDTF. V usage is TRBV6-6 and J usage is TRBJ1-2, with D possibly matching TRBD1 (6 bases). The CDR3 contains 15 residues. Germline loops: CDR1 MNHNY, CDR2 SVGAGI (reference sequence).

This chain uses TRBV4-2 with TRBJ2-3; D is possibly TRBD2 (6 bases). Germline CDR1 reads LGHNA; CDR2 reads YNFKEQ. The length of the CDR3 is 16 residues. V was trimmed by 1 base and J by 1 base, leaving 12 bases between them. The DNA of the CDR3 is TGTGCCAGCAGCCAAGGCCTAGCGAGTGGCACAGATACGCAGTATTTT. Translation: CASSQGLASGTDTQYF.

V usage is TRBV7-2 and J usage is TRBJ2-3, with 9 bases aligning to TRBD2. From germline, CDR1 is SGHTA and CDR2 FQGNSA. The V and J ends lost 5 bases and 1 base, in that order; junction bases with no gene match: 7. CDR3 size: 16 residues. CDR3 sequence: CASSPAGGPGTDTQYF. CDR3 in DNA: TGTGCCAGCAGCCCGGCGGGAGGGCCTGGCACAGATACGCAGTATTTT.

This clonotype was seen a few times. The rearrangement links TRBV20-1 to TRBJ2-7, with TRBD2 matching over 11 bases. V lost 0 bases and J lost 4; bases outside the gene matches: 2. This CDR3 spans 14 amino acids. Germline V gene lookup returns CDR1 DFQATT and CDR2 SNEGSKA (reference sequence). This CDR3 is CSAREGTSGYEQYF. The CDR3, as DNA: TGCAGTGCTAGAGAGGGGACTAGCGGATACGAGCAGTACTTC.

This clonotype was observed a handful of times. The CDR3 is CASSSVGTGVNIQYF. As DNA, the CDR3 is TGCGCCAGCAGCTCTGTCGGGACAGGCGTAAACATTCAGTACTTC. This chain connects TRBV5-1 to TRBJ2-4, with TRBD1 matching over 8 bases. The CDR3 loop spans 15 amino acids. V lost 3 bases and J lost 6; bases outside the gene matches: 8. The germline gives CDR1 SGHRS, CDR2 YFSETQ.

The genes are TRBV6-6 and TRBJ2-2, with 8 bases fitting TRBD1. There are 16 residues in the CDR3. Germline V lookup: CDR1 MNHNY, CDR2 SVGAGI (reference sequence). Trimming at V came to 5 bases and at J to 0 bases, leaving 5 bases not matched to a gene. The DNA for the CDR3 is TGTGCCAGCAGTAAAGGACAGGGCGCGAACACCGGGGAGCTGTTTTTT. Encoded protein: CASSKGQGANTGELFF.